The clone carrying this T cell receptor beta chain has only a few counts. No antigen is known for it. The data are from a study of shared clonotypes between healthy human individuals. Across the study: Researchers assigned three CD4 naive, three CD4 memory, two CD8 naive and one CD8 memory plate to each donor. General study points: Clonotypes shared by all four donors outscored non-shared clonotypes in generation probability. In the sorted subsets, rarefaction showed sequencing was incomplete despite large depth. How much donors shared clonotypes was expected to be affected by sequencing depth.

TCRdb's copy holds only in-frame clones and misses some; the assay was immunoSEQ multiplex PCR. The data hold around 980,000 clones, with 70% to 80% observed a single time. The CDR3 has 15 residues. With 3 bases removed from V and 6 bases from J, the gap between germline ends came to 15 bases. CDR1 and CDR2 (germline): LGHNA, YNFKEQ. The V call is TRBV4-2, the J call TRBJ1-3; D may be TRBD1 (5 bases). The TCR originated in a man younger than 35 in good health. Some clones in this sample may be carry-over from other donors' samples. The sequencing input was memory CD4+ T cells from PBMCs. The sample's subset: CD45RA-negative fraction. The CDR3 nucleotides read TGTGCCAGCAGCCAGCCTACCGCCGGGACAAACACCATATATTTT. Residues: CASSQPTAGTNTIYF.